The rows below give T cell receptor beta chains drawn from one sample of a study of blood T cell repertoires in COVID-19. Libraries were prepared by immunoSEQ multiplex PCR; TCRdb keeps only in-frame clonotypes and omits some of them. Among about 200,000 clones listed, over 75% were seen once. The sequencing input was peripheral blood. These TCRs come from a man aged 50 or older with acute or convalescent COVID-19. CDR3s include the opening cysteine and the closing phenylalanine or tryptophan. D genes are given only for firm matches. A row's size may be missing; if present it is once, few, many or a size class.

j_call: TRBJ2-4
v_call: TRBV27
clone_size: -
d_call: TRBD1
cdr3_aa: CASRDRGSQNIQYF
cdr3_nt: TGTGCCAGCCGGGACAGGGGGAGCCAAAACATTCAGTACTTC

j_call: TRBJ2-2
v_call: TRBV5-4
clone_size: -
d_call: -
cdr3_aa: CASSFFSNTGELFF
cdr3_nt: TGTGCCAGCAGCTTCTTTTCGAACACCGGGGAGCTGTTTTTT

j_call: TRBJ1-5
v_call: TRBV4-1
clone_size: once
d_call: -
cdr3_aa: CASSQDTDSNQPQHF
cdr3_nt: TGCGCCAGCAGCCAGGATACAGATAGCAATCAGCCCCAGCATTTT

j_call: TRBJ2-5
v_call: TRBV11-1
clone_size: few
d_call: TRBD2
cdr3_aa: CASSKPGGVETQYF
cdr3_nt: TGTGCCAGCAGCAAACCGGGGGGTGTGGAGACCCAGTACTTC

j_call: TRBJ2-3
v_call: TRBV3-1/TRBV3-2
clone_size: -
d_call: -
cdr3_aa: CASSQRRGLPDTQYF
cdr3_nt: TGTGCCAGCAGCCAACGCAGGGGATTGCCAGATACGCAGTATTTT

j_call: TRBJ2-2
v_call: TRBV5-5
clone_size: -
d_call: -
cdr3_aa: CASSLAPAGITGELFF
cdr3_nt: TGTGCCAGCAGCTTGGCCCCGGCGGGGATCACCGGGGAGCTGTTTTTT

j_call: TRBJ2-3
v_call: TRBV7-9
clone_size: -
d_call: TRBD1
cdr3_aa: CASSLEQGAGDTQYF
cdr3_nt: TGTGCCAGCAGCTTAGAACAGGGGGCGGGAGATACGCAGTATTTT

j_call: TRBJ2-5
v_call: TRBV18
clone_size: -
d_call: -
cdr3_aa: CASSPPAGVGETQYF
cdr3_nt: TGTGCCAGCTCACCACCGGCAGGGGTCGGGGAGACCCAGTACTTC

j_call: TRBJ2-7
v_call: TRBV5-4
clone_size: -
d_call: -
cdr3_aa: CASSLEGVWTQTYEQYF
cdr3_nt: TGTGCCAGCAGCTTGGAAGGGGTCTGGACGCAAACCTACGAGCAGTACTTC

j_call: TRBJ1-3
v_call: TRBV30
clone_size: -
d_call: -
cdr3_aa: CAWSVFGNTIYF
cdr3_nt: TGTGCCTGGAGTGTCTTTGGAAACACCATATATTTT

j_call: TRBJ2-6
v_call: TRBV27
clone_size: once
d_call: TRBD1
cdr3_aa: CASSDNRGRGANVLTF
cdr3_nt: TGTGCCAGCAGCGACAACAGGGGGCGAGGGGCCAACGTCCTGACTTTC

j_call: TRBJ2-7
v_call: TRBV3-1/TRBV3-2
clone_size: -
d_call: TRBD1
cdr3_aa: CASSHSDRSSYEQYF
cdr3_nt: TGTGCCAGCAGCCACTCGGACAGGAGCTCCTACGAGCAGTACTTC

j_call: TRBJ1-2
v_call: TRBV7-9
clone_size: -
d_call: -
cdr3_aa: CASSPWTEKNYGYTF
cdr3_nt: TGTGCCAGCAGCCCGTGGACAGAAAAAAACTATGGCTACACCTTC

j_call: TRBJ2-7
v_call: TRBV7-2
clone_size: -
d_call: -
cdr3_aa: CASSPQTNYEQYF
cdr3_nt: TGTGCCAGCAGCCCGCAAACTAACTACGAGCAGTACTTC

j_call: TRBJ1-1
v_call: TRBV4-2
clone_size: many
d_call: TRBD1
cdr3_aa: CASRTGLTEAFF
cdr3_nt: TGTGCCAGCAGGACAGGGTTGACTGAAGCTTTCTTT

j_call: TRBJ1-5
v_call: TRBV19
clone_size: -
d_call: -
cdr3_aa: CASSLPGPQHF
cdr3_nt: TGTGCCAGTAGTTTGCCAGGGCCCCAGCATTTT

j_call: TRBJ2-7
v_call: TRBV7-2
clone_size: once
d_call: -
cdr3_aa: CASSLIEGTYEQYF
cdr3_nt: TGTGCCAGCAGCTTAATAGAGGGCACCTACGAGCAGTACTTC

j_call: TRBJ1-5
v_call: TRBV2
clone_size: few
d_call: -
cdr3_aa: CASSAQGLGSQPQHF
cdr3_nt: TGTGCCAGCAGCGCACAGGGCTTGGGCTCTCAGCCCCAGCATTTT

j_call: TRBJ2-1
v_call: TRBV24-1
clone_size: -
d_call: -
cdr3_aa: CATSDLGFNEQFF
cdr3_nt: TGTGCCACCAGTGATTTGGGCTTTAATGAGCAGTTCTTC

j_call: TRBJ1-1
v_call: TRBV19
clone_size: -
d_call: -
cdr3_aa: CASTPKRRAPATEAFF
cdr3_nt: TGTGCCAGTACTCCAAAGCGGCGGGCCCCGGCCACTGAAGCTTTCTTT

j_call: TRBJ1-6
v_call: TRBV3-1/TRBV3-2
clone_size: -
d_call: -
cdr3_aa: CASSQGNRYSPLHF
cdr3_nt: TGTGCCAGCAGCCAAGGTAACAGGTATTCACCCCTCCACTTT

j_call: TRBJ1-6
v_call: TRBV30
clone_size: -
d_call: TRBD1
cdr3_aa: CAWSVPSYRGSDNSPLHF
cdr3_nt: TGTGCCTGGAGTGTTCCCTCGTACAGGGGGTCGGATAATTCACCCCTCCACTTT

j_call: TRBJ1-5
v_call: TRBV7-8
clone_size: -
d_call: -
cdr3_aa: CASSPPGGGPDQPQHF
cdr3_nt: TGTGCCAGCAGCCCTCCCGGGGGGGGGCCCGACCAGCCCCAGCATTTT

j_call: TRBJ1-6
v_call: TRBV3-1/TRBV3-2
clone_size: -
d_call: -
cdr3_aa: CASSQGGPLDNSPLHF
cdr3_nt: TGTGCCAGCAGCCAAGGTGGCCCCCTGGATAATTCACCCCTCCACTTT

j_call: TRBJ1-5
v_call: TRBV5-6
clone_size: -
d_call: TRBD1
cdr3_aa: CASSNRGFQPQHF
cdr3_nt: TGTGCCAGCAGCAACAGGGGTTTTCAGCCCCAGCATTTT

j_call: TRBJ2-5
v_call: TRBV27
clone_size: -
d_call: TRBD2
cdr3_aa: CASSFGSGPQETQYF
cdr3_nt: TGTGCCAGCAGTTTTGGTAGCGGGCCACAAGAGACCCAGTACTTC

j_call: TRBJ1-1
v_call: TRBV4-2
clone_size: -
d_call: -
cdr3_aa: CASSRSGAGTEAFF
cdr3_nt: TGTGCCAGCAGCCGGTCAGGGGCGGGCACTGAAGCTTTCTTT